Listed below are T cell receptor beta chains from one sample, sequenced in a study of CD8 T cell repertoires and HIV-1 epitope variants. The method was immunoSEQ multiplex PCR; TCRdb's version includes in-frame clones alone and lacks a portion of them. The data contain almost 4,500 clones, about 61% of them singletons. Antigens for these TCRs are unknown. Material: cultured CD8+ T cells derived from PBMCs. Every receptor here comes from a male donor with HIV. Each CDR3 is given with its conserved first and last residue. D genes are given only for firm matches. A clone size is listed for some rows: how often the clone was seen (once, few, many), or a class if it is expanded.

TRBJ1-6 TRBV5-6 NA few TGTGCCAGCAGCTTCCTCCAGGGCGTGAATTCACCCCTCCACTTT CASSFLQGVNSPLHF
TRBJ1-2 TRBV6-5 NA NA TGTGCCAGCAGTTTACACGATCGGGATGGCTACACCTTC CASSLHDRDGYTF
TRBJ2-5 TRBV27 NA NA TGTGCCAGCAGCCACACCCGGACGGTTGGCGAGACCCAGTACTTC CASSHTRTVGETQYF
TRBJ1-3 TRBV7-6 TRBD1 NA TGTGCCAGCAGCTACGACAGGGGGCAAAACACCATATATTTT CASSYDRGQNTIYF
TRBJ2-1 TRBV4-3 TRBD2 few TGCGCCAGCAGCCAAGACACTAGCGGGCGCTACAATGAGCAGTTCTTC CASSQDTSGRYNEQFF
TRBJ2-5 TRBV7-6 TRBD2 NA TGTGCCAGCAGCTTCATTTTGTCTAGCGGACAAGAGACCCAGTACTTC CASSFILSSGQETQYF
TRBJ1-1 TRBV27 TRBD1 NA TGTGCCAGCAGTTCCCCGGGACAGCTCTTGGAAGCTTTCTTT CASSSPGQLLEAFF
TRBJ1-6 TRBV21-1 NA NA TGTGCCAGCAGCAAAGGAGGGCCCTATAATTCACCCCTCCACTTT CASSKGGPYNSPLHF
TRBJ2-5 TRBV7-3 TRBD1 NA TGTGCCAGCAGCCCCCTCCCGGGACAGGGAGAGGAGACCCAGTACTTC CASSPLPGQGEETQYF
TRBJ2-3 TRBV28 NA few TGTGCCAGCAGTTTAATGTCAGGGAGCACAGATACGCAGTATTTT CASSLMSGSTDTQYF
TRBJ2-7 TRBV4-1 NA NA TGCGCCAGCAGCCCTCTAGAGTTCTACGAGCAGTACTTC CASSPLEFYEQYF
TRBJ1-1 TRBV25-1 NA NA TGTGCCAGCAGTGAATACGGGGGCGGGAACACTGAAGCTTTCTTT CASSEYGGGNTEAFF
TRBJ2-1 TRBV6-5 NA NA TGTGCCAGCAGTTCCCGGGACTCGGATGAGCAGTTCTTC CASSSRDSDEQFF
TRBJ2-7 TRBV27 TRBD2 NA TGTGCCAGCAGTTTAAGTGGGGGGGGGAGCTCCTACGAGCAGTACTTC CASSLSGGGSSYEQYF
TRBJ2-2 TRBV7-9 NA NA TGTGCCAGCAGCTTAAATGCGAACACCGGGGAGCTGTTTTTT CASSLNANTGELFF
TRBJ2-1 TRBV6-1 TRBD2 NA TGTGCCAGCAGTGAATTGGTGGGAGGGCCCTACAATGAGCAGTTCTTC CASSELVGGPYNEQFF
TRBJ2-4 TRBV7-8 NA few TGTGCCTTGGGGGAGGACCAAAACATTCAGTACTTC CALGEDQNIQYF
TRBJ2-7 TRBV25-1 NA NA TGTGCCAGCAGCCCCAACTCAGCCTACGAGCAGTACTTC CASSPNSAYEQYF
TRBJ2-1 TRBV9 NA NA TGTGCCAGCAGCGTAGTAAGTGACTGGAAGAATGAGCAGTTCTTC CASSVVSDWKNEQFF
TRBJ2-7 TRBV6-5 TRBD1 NA TGTGCCAGCAGTTGGGGACAGTCCTACGAGCAGTACTTC CASSWGQSYEQYF
TRBJ2-1 TRBV5-1 NA NA TGCGCCAGCAGCTTGGGACGGCCCGGCAATGAGCAGTTCTTC CASSLGRPGNEQFF
TRBJ2-2 TRBV16 TRBD2 few TGTGCCAGCAGCCAATCATCGGGGGGCACCGGGGAGCTGTTTTTT CASSQSSGGTGELFF
TRBJ2-7 TRBV6-6 NA NA TGTGCCAGCAGTTACGGGGGACGCGGGTTGGGGGAGCAGTACTTC CASSYGGRGLGEQYF
TRBJ1-1 TRBV11-3 NA few TGTGCCAGCAGCGACTCTGTGGGCACTGAAGCTTTCTTT CASSDSVGTEAFF
TRBJ2-7 TRBV15 TRBD1 few TGTGCCACCAGCGATGGGACAGGTGGCATTGGCGAGCAGTACTTC CATSDGTGGIGEQYF
TRBJ2-1 TRBV28 NA NA TGTGCCAGCAGTTTGCCGATCAATGAGCAGTTCTTC CASSLPINEQFF